Sequencing of this T cell receptor beta chain was carried out in a study of T-cell memory formation after mild COVID-19. Study-level information: TCR clusters were largely donor specific. Broader study findings: Pre-infection memory showed some responding clones, and this suggested that cross-reactive memory joined.

From 5'RACE with constant-segment primers came TCR alpha and TCR beta cDNA libraries that carried sample barcodes and UMIs. TCRdb analysed the 5' RACE reads with MiXCR anew, one entry per CDR3 protein. The sample holds 350,000 to 400,000 distinct CDR3 sequences, approximately 21% seen once. The CDR3 totals 19 residues. Trimming removed 0 bases from V and 0 bases from J; junction bases left unmatched: 11. Germline CDR1 LNHNV, CDR2 YYDKDF (reference sequence). This clonotype was recorded a few times. Its antigen is not identified. Sequencing was performed on PBMCs or a T cell subset sorted from them (not recorded which). This clonotype originated in an adult woman who had mild COVID-19 (a few samples of this study predate the infection). Cell type and time point are not known. The chain joins TRBV15 to TRBJ2-7, with 10 bases matching TRBD2. The CDR3 DNA follows: TGTGCCACCAGCAGAGATTGGACTAGCGGAGGAATATTCTCCTACGAGCAGTACTTC. This gives the protein CATSRDWTSGGIFSYEQYF.